The 8 T cell receptor beta chains listed next were all sequenced from one sample in a study of shared clonotypes between healthy human individuals. Some clones are missing from TCRdb's copy, which holds only in-frame ones; the method was immunoSEQ multiplex PCR. The data show some 690,000 clones, 90% seen once. The specimen was memory CD8+ T cells from PBMCs. Subset here: CD45RO+ cells pooled with CCR7-negative TemRA cells. All receptors derive from a young man in good health. Some clones in this sample may be carry-over from other donors' samples.

The CDR3 DNA is TGTGCCAGTAGTATAGATATTCAGCGGGAGAGGTACAATGAGCAGTTCTTC. Translation: CASSIDIQRERYNEQFF. The chain is built from TRBV19 and TRBJ2-1; 8 positions match TRBD2. The germline V gene encodes CDR1 LNHDA and CDR2 SQIVND (reference sequence). V was pared by 0 bases and J by 4 bases, with 8 bases of the junction left unmatched. This CDR3 has 17 residues.

This clone has a single count. The J gene is TRBJ1-1, the V gene TRBV5-1; 9 bases line up with TRBD1. This CDR3 has 18 residues. Germline values: CDR1 SGHRS, CDR2 YFSETQ. Unmatched junction bases numbered 17, after V lost 5 bases and J lost 3 bases. DNA for the CDR3: TGCGCCAGCAGGCTTCCGGGACAGGGTTTCAAGAGGGACACTGAAGCTTTCTTT. Its protein is CASRLPGQGFKRDTEAFF.

This clone was observed once. J is TRBJ2-7 and V is TRBV5-1; 9 positions match TRBD1. The germline V gene has CDR1 SGHRS and CDR2 YFSETQ. The CDR3 is 15 residues long. The ends lost 5 bases at V and 5 bases at J; junction bases unmatched: 11. The CDR3 protein is CASRLTGGGFDEQYF. CDR3 in DNA: TGCGCCAGCAGACTTACAGGGGGCGGATTTGACGAGCAGTACTTC.

The CDR3 DNA follows: TGTGCCCCTACCCCCCCCCATTCGGCCCCCGGTGGTGATACGCAGTATTTT. The encoded protein is CAPTPPHSAPGGDTQYF. V gene TRBV27 combines with J gene TRBJ2-3; unclear D gene. The ends were cut back, 11 bases at V and 6 bases at J, with 30 bases in the middle. Germline CDR1 reads MNHEY; CDR2 reads SMNVEV (reference sequence). This CDR3 has 17 amino acids.

Comments on this clone: Other nucleotide sequences in the sample specify the same CDR3. V is TRBV7-9 and J is TRBJ1-1, with 10 bases identical to TRBD1. In germline, CDR1 is SEHNR, CDR2 FQNEAQ (reference sequence). This CDR3 region has 15 residues. The junction had 10 bases not matched to a gene; V was cut back by 4 bases and J by 8 bases. CDR3 residues: CASSWDRGWGTEAFF. Here the CDR3 DNA reads TGTGCCAGCAGCTGGGACAGGGGTTGGGGCACCGAAGCTTTCTTT.

The chain is built from TRBV30 and TRBJ2-7, with D perhaps matching TRBD1 (6 bases). The CDR3 loop spans 14 amino acids. Germline V lookup: CDR1 GTSNPN, CDR2 SVGIG (reference sequence). Trimming shortened V by 2 bases and J by 5 bases, and 16 bases separated the two germline ends. CDR3 sequence: CAWSMAGVADEQYF. In DNA, the CDR3 is TGTGCCTGGAGTATGGCAGGGGTGGCGGACGAGCAGTACTTC.

This chain links TRBV27 with TRBJ1-1; perhaps TRBD1 as D (5 bases). Germline CDR1 reads MNHEY; CDR2 reads SMNVEV (reference sequence). The CDR3 contains 15 residues. V dropped 0 bases and J dropped 4 bases, with 12 bases sitting between them. Here the CDR3 reads CASSLSLTGTTEAFF. CDR3 DNA sequence: TGTGCCAGCAGTTTATCTTTGACCGGGACCACTGAAGCTTTCTTT.

The V gene is TRBV6-1, the J gene TRBJ2-3; no clear D. The V gene's germline CDR1 is MNHNS and CDR2 SASEGT. The CDR3 spans 15 residues. Trimming took off 4 bases at V and 0 bases at J, with 11 bases between the two ends. The DNA for the CDR3 is TGTGCCAGCAGTGCTCGCCTTGCTAGCACAGATACGCAGTATTTT. Translation: CASSARLASTDTQYF.